Listed here is a single T cell receptor beta chain. The PCR had 60 Vbeta and 13 Jbeta primers. Generated by immunoSEQ multiplex PCR, the TCRdb table keeps only in-frame clones and is missing some. The top ten clones hold approximately 0.98% of a sample with around 190,000 clones, 75% to 90% of them seen once. This CDR3 spans 13 amino acids. The V gene's germline CDR1 is MDHEN and CDR2 SYDVKM. With V trimmed by 8 bases and J by 4 bases, 7 bases remained unmatched. These data belong to a study of cytomegalovirus exposure and HLA in healthy donors. Sequencing was carried out using PBMCs. The rearrangement joins TRBV28 to TRBJ1-2; TRBD1 agrees at 7 bases. This receptor was obtained from a boy between 2 and 15 years old in good health and CMV-seronegative. The DNA of the CDR3 is TGTGCCAGCCAAGAGGGGGCTGGCTATGGCTACACCTTC. It codes for CASQEGAGYGYTF.